This T cell receptor beta chain was sequenced in a study of control samples from healthy donors and cancer patients. Trimming shortened V by 5 bases and J by 4 bases, and 9 bases separated the two germline ends. This CDR3 comprises 12 residues. Germline V CDR1 and CDR2: SQVTM, ANQGSEA. The repertoire was sequenced with immunoSEQ multiplex PCR; TCRdb's copy has only in-frame clones and lacks some. The sample lists fewer than 500,000 clones, approximately 92% occurring once. The TCR sequence derives from a man between 40 and 49 years old with head and neck cancer. The sample was PBMCs. This chain joins TRBV29-1 and TRBJ2-1; weak D call: TRBD1 (5 bases). In DNA, the CDR3 is TGCAGCGTTTACCAGGGTTACAATGAGCAGTTCTTC. Translation gives CSVYQGYNEQFF.